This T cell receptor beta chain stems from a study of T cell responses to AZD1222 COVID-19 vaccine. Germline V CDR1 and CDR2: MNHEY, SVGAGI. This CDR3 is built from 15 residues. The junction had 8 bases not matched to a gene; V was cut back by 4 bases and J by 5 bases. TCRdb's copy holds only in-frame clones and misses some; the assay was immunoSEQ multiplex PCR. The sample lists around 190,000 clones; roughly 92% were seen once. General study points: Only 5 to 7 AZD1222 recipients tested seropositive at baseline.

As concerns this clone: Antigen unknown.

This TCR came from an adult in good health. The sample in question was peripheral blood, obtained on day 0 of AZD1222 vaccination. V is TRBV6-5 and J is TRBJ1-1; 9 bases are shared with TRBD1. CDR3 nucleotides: TGTGCCAGCAGTTCTCAGGGACAGGGTCTAACTGAAGCTTTCTTT. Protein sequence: CASSSQGQGLTEAFF.